The 8 T cell receptor beta chains below were found in one sample sequenced in a study of Ad26.COV2.S vaccination and SARS-CoV-2 variants. Libraries were prepared by immunoSEQ multiplex PCR; TCRdb keeps only in-frame clonotypes and omits some of them. This sample has about 140,000 clones; 70% to 90% occur once, and the top ten carry 4.5% to 6%. This specimen consisted of peripheral blood, obtained after recovery from COVID-19. These receptors were taken from a human donor who had recovered from COVID-19.

V usage is TRBV4-3 and J usage is TRBJ1-2, with no clear D. V lost 4 bases to trimming and J lost 0 bases, with 12 bases between them. This CDR3 region has 15 residues. Germline CDR1 is LGHNA and CDR2 is YSLEER. CDR3 DNA sequence: TGCGCCAGCAGCCCGGCGGTTGGAGCTAACTATGGCTACACCTTC. Translation gives CASSPAVGANYGYTF.

J is TRBJ1-6 and V is TRBV19; no clear D gene. Germline CDR1 and CDR2: LNHDA and SQIVND (reference sequence). Deletions cut 6 bases from V and 3 bases from J, with 3 bases between. The CDR3 spans 12 residues. CDR3 in amino acids: CASSYYNSPLHF. The CDR3 DNA sequence: TGTGCCAGTAGCTACTATAATTCACCCCTCCACTTT. Supplemented by reference TRBV19 and TRBJ1-6, the full variable domain reads DGGITQSPKYLFRKEGQNVTLSCEQNLNHDAMYWYRQDPGQGLRLIYYSQIVNDFQKGDIAEGYSVSREKKESFPLTVTSAQKNPTAFYLCASSYYNSPLHFGNGTRLTVT.

V and J are TRBV6-5 and TRBJ1-6; 10 bases fit TRBD1. Trimming took 7 bases from V and 10 from J; bases not matched to a gene: 10. Germline lookup yields CDR1 MNHEY and CDR2 SVGAGI. CDR3 length: 15 residues. The CDR3 sequence is CASITPGQGSSPLHF. For the CDR3, the DNA is TGTGCCAGCATTACCCCGGGACAGGGGAGCTCACCCCTCCACTTT.

V gene TRBV6-2 or TRBV6-3 combines with J gene TRBJ2-2, with 13 nucleotides matching TRBD2. This CDR3 comprises 15 residues. Germline loops: CDR1 MNHEY, CDR2 SVGEGT. Trimming removed 5 bases from V and 6 bases from J; junction bases left unmatched: 3. The CDR3 DNA sequence: TGTGCCAGCAGTCCGGGACTAGCGGGGCCCGGGGAGCTGTTTTTT. This translates into CASSPGLAGPGELFF.

The chain's CDR3 is CAGGQGKNQPQHF. As DNA, the CDR3 is TGTGCCGGAGGACAGGGCAAAAATCAGCCCCAGCATTTT. The V and J genes are TRBV30 and TRBJ1-5, with 8 bases identical to TRBD1. The CDR3 is 13 amino acids. V lost 8 bases to trimming and J lost 4 bases; unmatched junction nucleotides: 7. CDR1 GTSNPN and CDR2 SVGIG come from the germline V gene (reference sequence).

This chain uses TRBV6-6 with TRBJ1-2, with D perhaps matching TRBD1 (6 bases). This CDR3 is built from 14 residues. The V gene's germline CDR1 is MNHNY and CDR2 SVGAGI (reference sequence). V gave up 2 bases and J gave up 4 bases, with 11 bases separating them. In DNA form, the CDR3 reads TGTGCCAGCAGTTACCAACAGGGAATCTATGGCTACACCTTC. This encodes CASSYQQGIYGYTF.

This clone was detected a few times. V is TRBV5-1 and J is TRBJ2-7; a weak D match, TRBD2 (6 bases). Germline values: CDR1 SGHRS, CDR2 YFSETQ. V dropped 4 bases and J dropped 2 bases, with 13 bases sitting between them. CDR3 length: 14 residues. CDR3 sequence: CASSTRGEPYEQYF. In nucleotides, the CDR3 is TGCGCCAGCAGCACCCGCGGGGAGCCCTACGAGCAGTACTTC.

The DNA for the CDR3 is TGTGCCAGCAGCCCGGGGGGGGGCTTTACAGATACGCAGTATTTT. Residues: CASSPGGGFTDTQYF. The gene calls are TRBV11-2 and TRBJ2-3, with 8 bases identical to TRBD2. Germline V gene sequence: CDR1 SGHAT, CDR2 FQNNGV. Unmatched junction bases numbered 7, after V lost 5 bases and J lost 3 bases. This CDR3 is built from 15 residues.